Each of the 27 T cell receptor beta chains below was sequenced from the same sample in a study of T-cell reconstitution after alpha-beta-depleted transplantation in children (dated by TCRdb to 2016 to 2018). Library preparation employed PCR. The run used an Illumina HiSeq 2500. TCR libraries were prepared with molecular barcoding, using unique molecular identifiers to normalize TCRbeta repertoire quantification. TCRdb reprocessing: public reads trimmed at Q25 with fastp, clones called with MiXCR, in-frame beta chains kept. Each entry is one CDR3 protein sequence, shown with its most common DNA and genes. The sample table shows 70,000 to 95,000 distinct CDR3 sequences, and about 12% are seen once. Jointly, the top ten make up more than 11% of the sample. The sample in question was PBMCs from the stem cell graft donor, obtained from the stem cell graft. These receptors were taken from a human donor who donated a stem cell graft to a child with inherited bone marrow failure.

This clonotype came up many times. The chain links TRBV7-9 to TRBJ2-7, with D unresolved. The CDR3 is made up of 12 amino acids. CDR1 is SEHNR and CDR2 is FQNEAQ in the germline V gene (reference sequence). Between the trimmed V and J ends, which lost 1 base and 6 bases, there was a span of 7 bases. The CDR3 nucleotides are TGTGCCAGCAGCTTAGGGACGGTCGAGCAGTACTTC. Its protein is CASSLGTVEQYF.

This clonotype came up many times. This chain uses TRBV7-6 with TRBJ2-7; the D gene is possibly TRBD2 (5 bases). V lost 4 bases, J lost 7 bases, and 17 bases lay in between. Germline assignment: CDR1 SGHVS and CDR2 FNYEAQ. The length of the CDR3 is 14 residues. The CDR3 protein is CASSSGERVGEQYF. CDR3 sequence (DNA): TGTGCCAGCAGCTCCGGCGAGAGGGTGGGTGAGCAGTACTTC.

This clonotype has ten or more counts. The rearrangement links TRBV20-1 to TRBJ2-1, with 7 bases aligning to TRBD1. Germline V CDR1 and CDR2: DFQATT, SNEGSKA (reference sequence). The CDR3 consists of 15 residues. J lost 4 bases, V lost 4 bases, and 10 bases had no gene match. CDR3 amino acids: CSATGTVRTYNEQFF. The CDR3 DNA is TGCAGTGCTACAGGGACAGTCCGGACATACAATGAGCAGTTCTTC.

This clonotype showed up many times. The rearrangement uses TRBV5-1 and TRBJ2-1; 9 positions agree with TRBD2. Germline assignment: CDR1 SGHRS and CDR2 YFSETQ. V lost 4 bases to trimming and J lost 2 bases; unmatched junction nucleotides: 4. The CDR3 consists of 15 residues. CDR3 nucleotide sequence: TGCGCCAGCAGCCGAGGCGGGAGGGCCTACAATGAGCAGTTCTTC. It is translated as CASSRGGRAYNEQFF.

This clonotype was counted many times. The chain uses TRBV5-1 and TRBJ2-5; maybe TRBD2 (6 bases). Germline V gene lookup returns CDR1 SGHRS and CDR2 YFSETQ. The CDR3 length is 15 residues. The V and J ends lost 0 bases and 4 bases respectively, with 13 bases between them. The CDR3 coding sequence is TGCGCCAGCAGCTTGGAAGGCGGCGGGACAGAGACCCAGTACTTC. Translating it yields CASSLEGGGTETQYF.

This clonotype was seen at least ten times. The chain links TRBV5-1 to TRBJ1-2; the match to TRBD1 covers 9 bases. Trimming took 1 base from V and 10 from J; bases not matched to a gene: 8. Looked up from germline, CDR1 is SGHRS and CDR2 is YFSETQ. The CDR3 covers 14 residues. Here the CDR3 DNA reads TGCGCCAGCAGCTTGTTTACAGGGGGCGTAGCCTACACCTTC. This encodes CASSLFTGGVAYTF.

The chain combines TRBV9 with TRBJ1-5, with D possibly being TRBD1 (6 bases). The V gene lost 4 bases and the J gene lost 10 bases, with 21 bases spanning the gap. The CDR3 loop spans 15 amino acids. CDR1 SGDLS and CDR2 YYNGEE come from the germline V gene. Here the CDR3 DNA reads TGTGCCAGCAGCCCCTATGATACAGGGTTGGTTCCCCAGCATTTT. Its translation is CASSPYDTGLVPQHF. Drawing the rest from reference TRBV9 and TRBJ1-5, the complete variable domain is DSGVTQTPKHLITATGQRVTLRCSPRSGDLSVYWYQQSLDQGLQFLIQYYNGEERAKGNILERFSAQQFPDLHSELNLSSLELGDSALYFCASSPYDTGLVPQHFGDGTRLSIL.

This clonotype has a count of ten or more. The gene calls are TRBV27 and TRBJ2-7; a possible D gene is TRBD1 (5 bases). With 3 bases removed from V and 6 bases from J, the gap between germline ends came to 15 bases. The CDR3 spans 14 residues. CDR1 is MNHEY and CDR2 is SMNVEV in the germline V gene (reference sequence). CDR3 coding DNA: TGTGCCAGCAGTTTTCAAACAGGTTCTCTCGAGCAGTACTTC. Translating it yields CASSFQTGSLEQYF.

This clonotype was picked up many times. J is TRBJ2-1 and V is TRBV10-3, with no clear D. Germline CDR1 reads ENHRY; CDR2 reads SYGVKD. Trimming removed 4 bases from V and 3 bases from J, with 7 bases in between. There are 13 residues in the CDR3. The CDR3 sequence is CAISGPNYNEQFF. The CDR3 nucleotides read TGTGCCATCAGTGGACCGAACTACAATGAGCAGTTCTTC.

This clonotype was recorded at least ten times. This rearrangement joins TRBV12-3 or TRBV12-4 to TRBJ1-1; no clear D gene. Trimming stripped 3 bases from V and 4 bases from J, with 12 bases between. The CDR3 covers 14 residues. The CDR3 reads CASSLGPWSTEAFF. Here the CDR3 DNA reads TGTGCCAGCAGTTTGGGCCCCTGGAGCACTGAAGCTTTCTTT.

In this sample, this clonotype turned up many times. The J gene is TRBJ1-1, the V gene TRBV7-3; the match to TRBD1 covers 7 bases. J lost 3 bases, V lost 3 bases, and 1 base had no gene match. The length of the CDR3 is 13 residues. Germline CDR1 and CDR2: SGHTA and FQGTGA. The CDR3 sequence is CASSFDRDTEAFF. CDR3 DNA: TGTGCCAGCAGCTTCGACAGGGACACTGAAGCTTTCTTT.

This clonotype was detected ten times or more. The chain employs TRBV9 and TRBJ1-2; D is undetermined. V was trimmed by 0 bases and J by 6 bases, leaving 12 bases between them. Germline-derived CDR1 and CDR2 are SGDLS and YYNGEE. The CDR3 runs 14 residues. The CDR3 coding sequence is TGTGCCAGCAGCGTAGGGGCGGCTCCTGATGGCTACACCTTC. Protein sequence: CASSVGAAPDGYTF.

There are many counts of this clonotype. CDR3 coding DNA: TGCGCCAGCAGCTTGGGGCAGGGCGAAAAACTGTTTTTT. It specifies CASSLGQGEKLFF. The rearrangement uses TRBV5-1 and TRBJ1-4; D possibly corresponds to TRBD1 (5 bases). V was shortened by 0 bases and J by 8 bases, with 8 bases between the two germline ends. CDR3 length: 13 amino acids. CDR1 SGHRS and CDR2 YFSETQ come from the germline V gene. The full variable domain, in which reference TRBV5-1 and TRBJ1-4 provide the parts outside the CDR3, is KAGVTQTPRYLIKTRGQQVTLSCSPISGHRSVSWYQQTPGQGLQFLFEYFSETQRNKGNFPGRFSGRQFSNSRSEMNVSTLELGDSALYLCASSLGQGEKLFFGSGTQLSVL.

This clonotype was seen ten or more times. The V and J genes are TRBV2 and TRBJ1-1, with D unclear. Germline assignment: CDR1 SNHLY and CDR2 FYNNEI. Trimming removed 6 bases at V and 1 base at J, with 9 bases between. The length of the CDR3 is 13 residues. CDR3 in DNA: TGTGCCAGCAGCGGCGGGCCGAACACTGAAGCTTTCTTT. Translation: CASSGGPNTEAFF. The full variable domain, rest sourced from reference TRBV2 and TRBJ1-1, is EPEVTQTPSHQVTQMGQEVILRCVPISNHLYFYWYRQILGQKVEFLVSFYNNEISEKSEIFDDQFSVERPDGSNFTLKIRSTKLEDSAMYFCASSGGPNTEAFFGQGTRLTVV.

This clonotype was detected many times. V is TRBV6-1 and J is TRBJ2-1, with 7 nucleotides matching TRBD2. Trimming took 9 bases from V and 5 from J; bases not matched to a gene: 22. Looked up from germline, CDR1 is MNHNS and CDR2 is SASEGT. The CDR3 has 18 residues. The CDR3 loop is CASLGPGGSGIVNNEQFF. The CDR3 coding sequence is TGTGCCAGTCTGGGGCCGGGCGGGAGCGGGATCGTTAACAATGAGCAGTTCTTC.

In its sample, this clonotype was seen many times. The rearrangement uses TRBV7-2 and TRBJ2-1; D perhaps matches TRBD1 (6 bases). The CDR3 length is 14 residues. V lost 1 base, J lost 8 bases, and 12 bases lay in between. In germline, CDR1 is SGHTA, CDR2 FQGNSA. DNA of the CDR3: TGTGCCAGCAGCTTAGAGAGGGGGTCGTATGAGCAGTTCTTC. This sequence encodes CASSLERGSYEQFF.

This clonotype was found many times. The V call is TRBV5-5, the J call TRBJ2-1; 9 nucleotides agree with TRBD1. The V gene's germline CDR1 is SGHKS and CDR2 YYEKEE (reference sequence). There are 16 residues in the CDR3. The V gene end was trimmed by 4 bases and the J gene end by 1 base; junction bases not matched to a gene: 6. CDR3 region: CASSTRTGESYNEQFF. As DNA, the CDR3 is TGTGCCAGCAGCACCAGGACAGGGGAGTCCTACAATGAGCAGTTCTTC.

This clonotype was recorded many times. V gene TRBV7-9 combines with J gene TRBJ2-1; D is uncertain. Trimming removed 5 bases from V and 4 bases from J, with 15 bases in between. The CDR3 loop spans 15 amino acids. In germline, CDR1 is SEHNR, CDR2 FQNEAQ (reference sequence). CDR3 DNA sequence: TGTGCCAGCAGCAGCTTAGTGGGCATTTACAATGAGCAGTTCTTC. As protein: CASSSLVGIYNEQFF.

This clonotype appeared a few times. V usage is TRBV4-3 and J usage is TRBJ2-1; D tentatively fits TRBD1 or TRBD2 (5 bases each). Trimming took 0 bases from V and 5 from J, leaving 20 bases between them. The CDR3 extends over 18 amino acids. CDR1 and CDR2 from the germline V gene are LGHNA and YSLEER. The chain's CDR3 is CASSQDYQGKWENNEQFF. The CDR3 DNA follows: TGCGCCAGCAGCCAAGATTACCAGGGAAAGTGGGAGAACAATGAGCAGTTCTTC.

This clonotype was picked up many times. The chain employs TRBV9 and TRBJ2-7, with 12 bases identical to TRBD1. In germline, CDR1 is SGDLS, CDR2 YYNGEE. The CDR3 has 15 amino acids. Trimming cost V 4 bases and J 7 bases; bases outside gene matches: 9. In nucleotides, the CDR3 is TGTGCCAGCAGCTCTGGGGGACAGGGGGCGGAGGAGCAGTACTTC. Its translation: CASSSGGQGAEEQYF.

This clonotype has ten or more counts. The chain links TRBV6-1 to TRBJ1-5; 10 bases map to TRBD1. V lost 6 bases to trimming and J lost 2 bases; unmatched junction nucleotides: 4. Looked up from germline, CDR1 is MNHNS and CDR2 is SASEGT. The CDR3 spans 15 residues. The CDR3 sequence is CASSETGGGNQPQHF. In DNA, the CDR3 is TGTGCCAGCAGCGAGACAGGGGGCGGCAATCAGCCCCAGCATTTT.

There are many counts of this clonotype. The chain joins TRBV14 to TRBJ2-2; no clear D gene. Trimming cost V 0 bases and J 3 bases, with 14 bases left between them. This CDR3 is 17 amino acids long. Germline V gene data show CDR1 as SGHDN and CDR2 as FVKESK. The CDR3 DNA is TGTGCCAGCAGCCAAGATGTAGGGTGGCTAGACACCGGGGAGCTGTTTTTT. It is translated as CASSQDVGWLDTGELFF.

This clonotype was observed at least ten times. CDR3 bases: TGCGCCAGCAGCCAAGCGAGCGGGGTCGATACGCAGTATTTT. Translated, it gives CASSQASGVDTQYF. V and J are TRBV4-3 and TRBJ2-3; TRBD2 agrees at 7 bases. CDR3 length equals 14 residues. Per germline, CDR1 LGHNA and CDR2 YSLEER. V gave up 1 base and J gave up 6 bases; unmatched junction bases: 4.

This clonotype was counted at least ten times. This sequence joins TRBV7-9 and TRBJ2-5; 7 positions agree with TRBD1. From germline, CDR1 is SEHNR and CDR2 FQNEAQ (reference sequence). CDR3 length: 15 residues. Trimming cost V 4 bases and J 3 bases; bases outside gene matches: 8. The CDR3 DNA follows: TGTGCCAGCAGCTCCCGGACAGGTCTAAAAGAGACCCAGTACTTC. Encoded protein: CASSSRTGLKETQYF.

This chain's CDR3 is CASSPKQGAAVNTEAFF. As DNA, the CDR3 is TGTGCCAGCAGCCCTAAACAGGGGGCGGCGGTGAACACTGAAGCTTTCTTT. The chain carries TRBV7-9 and TRBJ1-1; 9 bases agree with TRBD1. V gave up 5 bases and J gave up 0 bases; unmatched junction bases: 10. The CDR3 totals 17 residues. Germline lookup yields CDR1 SEHNR and CDR2 FQNEAQ (reference sequence).

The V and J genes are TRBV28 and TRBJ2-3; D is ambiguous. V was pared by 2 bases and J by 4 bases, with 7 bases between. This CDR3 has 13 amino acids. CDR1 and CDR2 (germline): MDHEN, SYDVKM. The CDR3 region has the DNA TGTGCCAGCAGTTTAGTAGTTCCAGATACGCAGTATTTT. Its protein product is CASSLVVPDTQYF.

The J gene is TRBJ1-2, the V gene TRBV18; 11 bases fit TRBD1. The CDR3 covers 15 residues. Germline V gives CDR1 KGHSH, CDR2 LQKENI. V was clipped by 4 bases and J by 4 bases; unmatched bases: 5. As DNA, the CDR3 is TGTGCCAGCTCACAAGGACAGGGGGCCATCTATGGCTACACCTTC. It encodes CASSQGQGAIYGYTF.